One and the same sample provided the 21 T cell receptor beta chains below, sequenced in a study of cytomegalovirus exposure and HLA in healthy donors. Use of 60 Vbeta and 13 Jbeta primers characterized the PCR. TCRdb keeps only in-frame clones here, not all; method: immunoSEQ multiplex PCR. Of 120,000 or so clones listed, 70% to 85% are singletons. Sequences were obtained from PBMCs. These receptors all stem from a human donor in good health.

This clone was recorded once. The chain employs TRBV18 and TRBJ1-1; D not resolved. Germline V lookup: CDR1 KGHSH, CDR2 LQKENI. V lost 4 bases and J lost 8, with 17 bases in between. The CDR3 is made up of 14 amino acids. As DNA, the CDR3 is TGTGCCAGCTCACGCCTGACGACCGGAGGGGAAGCTTTCTTT. Protein product: CASSRLTTGGEAFF.

V and J are TRBV5-4 and TRBJ1-6, with TRBD1 matching over 7 bases. V was clipped by 5 bases and J by 7 bases; unmatched bases: 12. CDR1 and CDR2 from the germline V gene are SGHNT and YYREEE (reference sequence). The CDR3 has 16 residues. The CDR3 here is CASRPNSGGVNSPLHF. The DNA of the CDR3 is TGTGCCAGCAGACCAAACTCAGGGGGAGTAAATTCACCCCTCCACTTT.

This rearrangement joins TRBV6-1 to TRBJ2-1; D call uncertain. Trimming shortened V by 5 bases and J by 3 bases, and 2 bases separated the two germline ends. CDR1 MNHNS and CDR2 SASEGT come from the germline V gene. The CDR3 runs to 11 residues. CDR3 protein: CASSRYNEQFF. CDR3 bases: TGTGCCAGCAGTCGCTACAATGAGCAGTTCTTC.

The V gene is TRBV18, the J gene TRBJ1-1; 11 bases are shared with TRBD1. V dropped 7 bases and J dropped 5; count of bases not matched to a gene: 6. Germline V gene sequence: CDR1 KGHSH, CDR2 LQKENI. The CDR3 length is 14 residues. The CDR3 coding sequence is TGTGCCAGCTTAAATGGACAGGGGGCGACTGAAGCTTTCTTT. It is translated as CASLNGQGATEAFF.

This chain uses TRBV2 with TRBJ2-3; TRBD2 matches at 8 bases. The CDR3 loop spans 15 amino acids. J was trimmed by 5 bases and V by 1 base; bases with no gene match: 5. Germline V gives CDR1 SNHLY, CDR2 FYNNEI. Here the CDR3 reads CASSEGAGGGDTQYF. The CDR3 nucleotides read TGTGCCAGCAGTGAAGGTGCGGGAGGAGGAGATACGCAGTATTTT.

The chain has TRBV5-4 and TRBJ2-7; 9 bases agree with TRBD1. The V segment lost 4 bases and the J segment 4 bases; nucleotides outside the gene matches: 6. The CDR3 loop spans 14 amino acids. Germline V lookup: CDR1 SGHNT, CDR2 YYREEE (reference sequence). CDR3 coding DNA: TGTGCCAGCAGCATCAGACAGGGGGTATACGAGCAGTACTTC. Protein: CASSIRQGVYEQYF.

The chain links TRBV5-1 to TRBJ1-2, with D maybe TRBD1 (5 bases). The CDR3 is 16 amino acids. V lost 4 bases to trimming and J lost 2 bases, with 18 bases between them. CDR1 and CDR2 (germline): SGHRS, YFSETQ. The CDR3 bases are TGCGCCAGCAGCCTGGGGGATACAGGTGGAAACTATGGCTACACCTTC. The encoded protein is CASSLGDTGGNYGYTF.

This chain links TRBV9 with TRBJ1-1, with no clear D. The V gene lost 0 bases and the J gene lost 1 base, with 10 bases spanning the gap. This CDR3 has 15 amino acids. Germline loops: CDR1 SGDLS, CDR2 YYNGEE. Here the CDR3 reads CASSVEVAPNTEAFF. CDR3 nucleotides: TGTGCCAGCAGCGTAGAAGTGGCCCCGAACACTGAAGCTTTCTTT.

This sequence joins TRBV5-4 and TRBJ1-2; no reliable D call. Trimming shortened V by 2 bases and J by 0 bases, and 17 bases separated the two germline ends. The CDR3 loop spans 17 amino acids. Germline V gene lookup returns CDR1 SGHNT and CDR2 YYREEE (reference sequence). The CDR3 protein is CASSLGGPSMANYGYTF. The CDR3 region has the DNA TGTGCCAGCAGCTTAGGAGGCCCGTCCATGGCTAACTATGGCTACACCTTC.

The chain carries TRBV5-1 and TRBJ1-1; a possible D gene is TRBD1 (5 bases). The V gene lost 0 bases and the J gene lost 1 base, with 7 bases spanning the gap. The CDR3 extends over 14 amino acids. The germline V gene has CDR1 SGHRS and CDR2 YFSETQ. The CDR3 sequence is CASSLGTKNTEAFF. Here the CDR3 DNA reads TGCGCCAGCAGCTTGGGGACAAAGAACACTGAAGCTTTCTTT.

The CDR3 DNA reads as TGTGCCAGCAGGGGGACTAGCGGGAGTCGAGAGCAGTACTTC. It encodes CASRGTSGSREQYF. The V gene is TRBV27, the J gene TRBJ2-7; 14 nucleotides align to TRBD2. V was clipped by 6 bases and J by 7 bases; unmatched bases: 5. CDR1 is MNHEY and CDR2 is SMNVEV in the germline V gene (reference sequence). This CDR3 has 14 amino acids.

Comment on this clone: At one end, the junction sequence differs from germline, possibly due to a read error. This chain joins TRBV7-9 and TRBJ2-2; D gene uncertain. CDR1 and CDR2 (germline): SEHNR, FQNEAQ (reference sequence). CDR3 length equals 10 residues. DNA of the CDR3: TGTTCCAGCAGCAACTTGCTGCTGTTTTTT. Protein: CSSSNLLLFF.

The chain couples TRBV27 to TRBJ2-7; no reliable D call. The CDR3 totals 13 residues. Germline V gene data show CDR1 as MNHEY and CDR2 as SMNVEV (reference sequence). V lost 7 bases and J lost 0, with 10 bases in between. CDR3 protein: CASKRDGSYEQYF. Written as DNA, the CDR3 is TGTGCCAGCAAGCGAGACGGCTCCTACGAGCAGTACTTC.

About this clone: The sample contains more than one DNA sequence encoding this CDR3. The chain joins TRBV5-4 to TRBJ2-7; the match to TRBD1 covers 7 bases. CDR3 length equals 13 residues. Per the germline V gene, CDR1 is SGHNT and CDR2 is YYREEE (reference sequence). V shed 0 bases, J shed 4 bases, and the junction held 1 base outside the gene matches. CDR3 sequence: CASSLEGAYEQYF. Written as DNA, the CDR3 is TGTGCCAGCAGCTTGGAGGGGGCGTACGAGCAGTACTTC.

This clone occurred a few times. This chain links TRBV7-8 with TRBJ1-6; 7 bases agree with TRBD1. V shed 2 bases and J 7 bases; nucleotides not matched to a gene: 8. Germline assignment: CDR1 SGHVS and CDR2 FQNEAQ. The CDR3 extends over 16 amino acids. The CDR3 protein is CASSLLTGNRNSPLHF. The CDR3 DNA reads as TGTGCCAGCAGCTTACTGACAGGGAACAGGAATTCACCCCTCCACTTT.

V and J are TRBV5-1 and TRBJ1-3; tentatively, D is TRBD1 (6 bases). Trimming left V 0 bases short and J 0 bases short, with 10 bases between. CDR3 size: 16 residues. Germline V lookup: CDR1 SGHRS, CDR2 YFSETQ. CDR3 in amino acids: CASSLEGQNSGNTIYF. CDR3 nucleotide sequence: TGCGCCAGCAGCTTGGAAGGACAGAACTCTGGAAACACCATATATTTT.

The chain carries TRBV6-1 and TRBJ1-1; TRBD1 aligns across 8 bases. Germline V gene lookup returns CDR1 MNHNS and CDR2 SASEGT. The V segment lost 7 bases and the J segment 1 base; nucleotides outside the gene matches: 5. The CDR3 totals 14 residues. In DNA form, the CDR3 reads TGTGCCAGCATCCCACAGGGGGGGAACACTGAAGCTTTCTTT. Translated: CASIPQGGNTEAFF.

This clone came up a few times. V usage is TRBV28 and J usage is TRBJ2-2; D unresolved. V was clipped by 3 bases and J by 6 bases, with 5 bases between them. The germline CDR1 and CDR2 sequences are MDHEN and SYDVKM. The CDR3 is 12 amino acids. The CDR3 protein is CASSFFAGELFF. The CDR3 bases are TGTGCCAGCAGTTTCTTCGCCGGGGAGCTGTTTTTT.

The chain employs TRBV11-3 and TRBJ2-1; 15 nucleotides line up with TRBD2. Trimming at V came to 5 bases and at J to 7 bases, leaving 6 bases not matched to a gene. The length of the CDR3 is 16 residues. In germline, CDR1 is SGHNT, CDR2 YENEEA. CDR3 residues: CASSQGLAGGPNEQFF. CDR3 sequence (DNA): TGTGCCAGCAGCCAAGGACTAGCGGGAGGGCCTAATGAGCAGTTCTTC. The full variable domain, its missing parts supplied by reference TRBV11-3 and TRBJ2-1, is EAGVVQSPRYKIIEKKQPVAFWCNPISGHNTLYWYLQNLGQGPELLIRYENEEAVDDSQLPKDRFSAERLKGVDSTLKIQPAELGDSAVYLCASSQGLAGGPNEQFFGPGTRLTVL.

The rearrangement joins TRBV29-1 to TRBJ2-7; perhaps TRBD1 as D (6 bases). V was cut by 6 bases and J by 5 bases, with 11 bases left in between. Germline V gene sequence: CDR1 SQVTM, CDR2 ANQGSEA. The CDR3 consists of 11 residues. The CDR3 here is CSVIQGNEQYF. The CDR3 DNA reads as TGCAGCGTGATCCAGGGGAACGAGCAGTACTTC.

The V call is TRBV4-1, the J call TRBJ1-2, with 7 positions matching TRBD1. From germline, CDR1 is MGHRA and CDR2 YSYEKL. The CDR3 sequence is 15 residues long. V lost 1 base to trimming and J lost 8 bases; unmatched junction nucleotides: 10. The CDR3 reads CASSQAPGQPLGYTF. The CDR3 region has the DNA TGCGCCAGCAGCCAAGCTCCGGGACAGCCCCTGGGCTACACCTTC.